This T cell receptor (beta chain) stems from a study of OX40 agonist ivuxolimab in advanced cancers. Across the study: Intravenous ivuxolimab was administered to patients every 2 weeks at 0.01 to 10 mg/kg. Hepatocellular carcinoma, melanoma, renal cell or head and neck cancer occurred in dose-escalation patients. Participants averaged about 60 years of age (range about 23 to 80) and were under 90% male.

Findings and caveats of the study: Dose levels from 0.1 to 3.0 mg/kg saw CD4+ and CD8+ blood T cells expand clonally by week 6.

V was pared by 8 bases and J by 3 bases, with 6 bases of the junction left unmatched. Per the germline V gene, CDR1 is SGHNT and CDR2 is YENEEA. The CDR3 extends over 14 amino acids. TCRdb's copy holds only in-frame clones and misses some; the assay was immunoSEQ multiplex PCR. The table lists some 100,000 clones, approximately 90% of them singletons. A remark on this clone: Its antigen remains unidentified.

Sequenced material: CD4+ or CD8+ T cells sorted from blood, taken in a trial of the OX40 agonist ivuxolimab. The TCR sequence derives from an adult with an advanced solid tumor such as melanoma, head and neck, liver or kidney cancer. The chain couples TRBV11-3 to TRBJ2-1; TRBD2 matches 8 bases. The CDR3 coding sequence is TGTGCCAGCTCGAGCGGGAGTCTCTACAATGAGCAGTTCTTC. This codes for CASSSGSLYNEQFF.